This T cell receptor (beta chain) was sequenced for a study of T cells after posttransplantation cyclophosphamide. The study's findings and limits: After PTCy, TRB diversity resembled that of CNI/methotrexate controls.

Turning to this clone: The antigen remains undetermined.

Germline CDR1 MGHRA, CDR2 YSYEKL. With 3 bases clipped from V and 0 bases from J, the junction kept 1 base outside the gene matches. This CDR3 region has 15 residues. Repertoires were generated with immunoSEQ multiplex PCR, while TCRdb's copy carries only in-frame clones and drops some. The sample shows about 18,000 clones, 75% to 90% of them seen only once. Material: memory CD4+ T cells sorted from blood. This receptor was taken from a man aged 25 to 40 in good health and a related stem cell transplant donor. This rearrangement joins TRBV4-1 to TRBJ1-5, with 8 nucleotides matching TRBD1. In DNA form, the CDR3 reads TGCGCCAGCAGCCAGGGACAGGCTAGCAATCAGCCCCAGCATTTT. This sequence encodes CASSQGQASNQPQHF.